One and the same sample provided the 27 T cell receptor beta chains below, sequenced in a study of Ad26.COV2.S vaccination and SARS-CoV-2 variants. Produced via immunoSEQ multiplex PCR; TCRdb's table is partial and in-frame only. The repertoire has hundreds of thousands of clones, approximately 92% of them found once; the top ten carry around 2.6%. Documented treatment: around 19 received Ad26.COV2.S at low or high dose, single or two shots; several received placebo; per-sample allocation not given. All samples were drawn on day 63, counting from the first vaccine or placebo injection. Sequenced material: peripheral blood, taken in a trial of Ad26.COV2.S vaccine versus placebo. The receptors were gathered from a person aged 18 to 65 who received the Ad26.COV2.S COVID-19 vaccine or a placebo.

This chain joins TRBV27 and TRBJ2-3; 8 nucleotides line up with TRBD1. The CDR3 consists of 15 residues. The trim removed 3 bases at V and 2 bases at J, leaving 4 bases unmatched. CDR1 is MNHEY, CDR2 SMNVEV, per germline (reference sequence). The CDR3, as DNA: TGTGCCAGCAGTTTCTTGACAGGGGCCACAGATACGCAGTATTTT. The encoded protein is CASSFLTGATDTQYF.

This sequence joins TRBV4-1 and TRBJ2-7; D remains unclear. This CDR3 is 14 amino acids long. V lost 4 bases and J lost 5, with 15 bases in between. Germline values: CDR1 MGHRA, CDR2 YSYEKL. CDR3 amino acids: CASSLVPTVHEQYF. CDR3 nucleotides: TGCGCCAGCAGCCTTGTCCCCACGGTCCACGAGCAGTACTTC.

This chain links TRBV15 with TRBJ2-7; a weak D match, TRBD1 (6 bases). Germline assignment: CDR1 LNHNV and CDR2 YYDKDF (reference sequence). The CDR3 has 13 amino acids. V was pared by 5 bases and J by 6 bases, with 14 bases between. DNA for the CDR3: TGTGCCACCAGCGCCAGCCCCAGGGGCGAGCAGTACTTC. Translated, it gives CATSASPRGEQYF.

V is TRBV6-2 or TRBV6-3 and J is TRBJ2-7, with unresolved D. From germline, CDR1 is MNHEY and CDR2 SVGEGT. The V end was cut by 6 bases, the J end by 7 bases, with 19 bases between. The CDR3 is 14 residues long. DNA of the CDR3: TGTGCCAGCAGCCCAGGCCAGCTCCTACGAGAGCAGTACTTC. Translated, it gives CASSPGQLLREQYF.

The J gene is TRBJ1-1, the V gene TRBV5-1; possible D gene TRBD1, 5 bases. The CDR3 covers 16 residues. Per the germline V gene, CDR1 is SGHRS and CDR2 is YFSETQ. Trimming removed 0 bases from V and 4 bases from J, with 16 bases in between. The CDR3 spells CASSLVGREGVTEAFF. The CDR3 nucleotides read TGCGCCAGCAGCTTGGTTGGCAGGGAAGGTGTCACTGAAGCTTTCTTT.

The chain employs TRBV29-1 and TRBJ2-1, with TRBD2 matching 7 bases. Germline trimming cut 3 bases from V and 3 bases from J; bases unmatched to any gene: 11. Germline V lookup: CDR1 SQVTM, CDR2 ANQGSEA. The CDR3 runs to 16 residues. In DNA, the CDR3 is TGCAGCGTTGAGCCCTATGGACGGGGGGTCTACAATGAGCAGTTCTTC. It is translated as CSVEPYGRGVYNEQFF.

This rearrangement joins TRBV5-4 to TRBJ1-4; D not resolved. Trimming took 2 bases from V and 4 from J, leaving 12 bases between them. This CDR3 spans 15 amino acids. CDR1 SGHNT and CDR2 YYREEE come from the germline V gene (reference sequence). In DNA, the CDR3 is TGTGCCAGCAGCTTTCTGGCCGGAGGTAATGAAAAACTGTTTTTT. Its protein is CASSFLAGGNEKLFF.

The V call is TRBV2, the J call TRBJ2-1; TRBD2 might be the D (5 bases). The CDR3 extends over 13 amino acids. Trimming left V 4 bases short and J 3 bases short, with 7 bases between. Germline CDR1 reads SNHLY; CDR2 reads FYNNEI. This CDR3 reads CASSGGFYNEQFF. CDR3 nucleotide sequence: TGTGCCAGCAGTGGAGGGTTCTACAATGAGCAGTTCTTC.

This chain joins TRBV5-4 and TRBJ2-1; TRBD2 might be the D (5 bases). CDR1 is SGHNT and CDR2 is YYREEE in the germline V gene (reference sequence). This CDR3 contains 15 residues. The germline V and J ends were trimmed by 2 bases and 1 base, with 10 bases remaining between them. The CDR3 here is CASSFARGSYNEQFF. In DNA form, the CDR3 reads TGTGCCAGCAGCTTTGCGCGAGGGTCCTACAATGAGCAGTTCTTC.

The chain uses TRBV5-1 and TRBJ2-3; 9 bases are a match to TRBD2. This CDR3 has 16 amino acids. In germline, CDR1 is SGHRS, CDR2 YFSETQ. The V segment lost 4 bases and the J segment 1 base; nucleotides outside the gene matches: 7. The CDR3 region has the DNA TGCGCCAGCAGCACCCTAAGCGGGGGGCGCACAGATACGCAGTATTTT. Protein: CASSTLSGGRTDTQYF.

The gene calls are TRBV6-2 or TRBV6-3 and TRBJ2-2, with D perhaps matching TRBD1 (7 bases). V dropped 7 bases and J dropped 3 bases, with 21 bases sitting between them. Germline CDR1 and CDR2: MNHEY and SVGEGT. The CDR3 is made up of 17 amino acids. The CDR3 DNA follows: TGTGCCAGCACCCCCTTTAGGGCAGGGGGGCACACCGGGGAGCTGTTTTTT. It specifies CASTPFRAGGHTGELFF.

Notes on this clone: An end of the junction does not agree with germline; a read error may underlie this. The chain links TRBV19 to TRBJ2-5; D is undetermined. The CDR3 is made up of 12 amino acids. Germline V gene sequence: CDR1 LNHDA, CDR2 SQIVND (reference sequence). The DNA for the CDR3 is TGTGCCAGTAGTTTAGAGCGAGAGACCCAGTACTTC. Translated: CASSLERETQYF.

The rearrangement joins TRBV30 to TRBJ2-2; D might be TRBD2 (5 bases). Germline lookup yields CDR1 GTSNPN and CDR2 SVGIG (reference sequence). This CDR3 has 19 residues. The V and J ends lost 0 bases and 0 bases respectively, with 20 bases between them. CDR3 in DNA: TGTGCCTGGAGTGTACGTCTGGCGGGCCGAAACGCGAACACCGGGGAGCTGTTTTTT. This gives the protein CAWSVRLAGRNANTGELFF.

The rearrangement uses TRBV5-6 and TRBJ1-6; 7 bases match TRBD1. V lost 2 bases and J lost 3; bases outside the gene matches: 5. CDR1 is SGHDT, CDR2 YYEEEE, per germline. CDR3 length equals 16 residues. The CDR3: CASSLLRQGYNSPLHF. The DNA of the CDR3 is TGTGCCAGCAGCTTACTACGACAGGGCTATAATTCACCCCTCCACTTT.

This chain uses TRBV28 with TRBJ2-7; TRBD2 matches 8 bases. V lost 7 bases, J lost 6 bases, and 11 bases stayed unmatched. Germline V CDR1 and CDR2: MDHEN, SYDVKM. CDR3 size: 14 residues. CDR3 sequence reads: CASTRGGPPGEQYF. As DNA, the CDR3 is TGTGCCAGCACCCGGGGGGGGCCCCCGGGCGAGCAGTACTTC.

The chain joins TRBV2 to TRBJ2-5, with 7 bases aligning to TRBD2. Unmatched junction bases numbered 8, after V lost 3 bases and J lost 4 bases. This CDR3 spans 15 amino acids. Germline V gene lookup returns CDR1 SNHLY and CDR2 FYNNEI. CDR3 sequence (DNA): TGTGCCAGCAGTGAGGGTTTGGTAGCGGGAGAGACCCAGTACTTC. Its protein product is CASSEGLVAGETQYF.

A single count supports this clone. The chain combines TRBV28 with TRBJ1-4, with D maybe TRBD1 (5 bases). From germline, CDR1 is MDHEN and CDR2 SYDVKM. The CDR3 runs to 15 residues. Trimming cost V 2 bases and J 5 bases, with 12 bases left between them. DNA of the CDR3: TGTGCCAGCAGTTTAACGGCAGGGTGGAATGAAAAACTGTTTTTT. Translated: CASSLTAGWNEKLFF.

V usage is TRBV6-2 or TRBV6-3 and J usage is TRBJ2-4, with 7 bases aligning to TRBD2. Germline V gene data show CDR1 as MNHEY and CDR2 as SVGEGT. The CDR3 has 14 residues. The V and J ends lost 5 bases and 7 bases, in that order; junction bases with no gene match: 8. CDR3 region: CASSTRAGRNIQYF. Here the CDR3 DNA reads TGTGCCAGCAGTACCCGGGCCGGGAGGAACATTCAGTACTTC.

The CDR3 DNA reads TGCGCCAGCAGCCAACGGGGGGCCGGCTATGGCTACACCTTC. The encoded protein is CASSQRGAGYGYTF. V usage is TRBV4-1 and J usage is TRBJ1-2; weak D call: TRBD1 (6 bases). From germline, CDR1 is MGHRA and CDR2 YSYEKL. The CDR3 extends over 14 amino acids. Trimming removed 2 bases at V and 4 bases at J, with 11 bases between.

The gene calls are TRBV5-1 and TRBJ1-1; tentatively, D is TRBD1 (6 bases). Trimming removed 5 bases at V and 3 bases at J, with 11 bases between. This CDR3 has 13 amino acids. The germline CDR1 and CDR2 sequences are SGHRS and YFSETQ. This chain's CDR3 is CASRLPGDTEAFF. The CDR3 DNA is TGCGCCAGCAGACTACCAGGGGACACTGAAGCTTTCTTT.

V gene TRBV21-1 combines with J gene TRBJ1-6; TRBD1 is the table's D call and was not checked against the DNA. TRBV21-1 is flagged as a pseudogene. The CDR3 is 17 amino acids. In DNA form, the CDR3 reads TGTGCCAGCAGTATACACCTGGGGACAGGGGGTAATTCACCCCTCCACTTT. Residues: CASSIHLGTGGNSPLHF.

J is TRBJ2-2 and V is TRBV7-2; a possible D gene is TRBD2 (5 bases). Germline-derived CDR1 and CDR2 are SGHTA and FQGNSA. V lost 1 base and J lost 5, with 11 bases in between. This CDR3 has 15 amino acids. This CDR3 reads CASSLERRKTGELFF. The CDR3 DNA reads as TGTGCCAGCAGCTTAGAAAGGAGGAAAACCGGGGAGCTGTTTTTT.

The chain links TRBV11-2 to TRBJ2-7; 8 nucleotides line up with TRBD2. Trimming took 1 base from V and 5 from J; bases not matched to a gene: 7. Germline values: CDR1 SGHAT, CDR2 FQNNGV. The CDR3 sequence is 15 residues long. The CDR3 DNA reads as TGTGCCAGCAGCTTAGCGGGCCTACTAGCGGACGAGCAGTACGTC. Its translation is CASSLAGLLADEQYV.

The rearrangement links TRBV4-1 to TRBJ2-3; 12 bases agree with TRBD2. The germline V gene has CDR1 MGHRA and CDR2 YSYEKL. The CDR3 length is 17 residues. Losses at the gene ends were 4 bases for V and 0 bases for J; bases not matched to a gene: 5. The CDR3, as DNA: TGCGCCAGCAGCCGGACTAGCGGGGTTTCTAGCACAGATACGCAGTATTTT. This encodes CASSRTSGVSSTDTQYF.

The rearrangement joins TRBV29-1 to TRBJ2-3, with D hard to call. Germline V gene sequence: CDR1 SQVTM, CDR2 ANQGSEA. The CDR3 loop spans 11 amino acids. V was clipped by 7 bases and J by 1 base, with 6 bases between them. CDR3 protein: CSGERTDTQYF. The CDR3 DNA sequence: TGCAGCGGAGAGCGCACAGATACGCAGTATTTT.

The gene calls are TRBV7-8 and TRBJ2-7, with 9 bases aligning to TRBD2. The ends lost 1 base at V and 2 bases at J; junction bases unmatched: 9. CDR1 SGHVS and CDR2 FQNEAQ come from the germline V gene. The CDR3 has 17 amino acids. The CDR3 protein is CASSLERTAGGTYEQYV. The CDR3 DNA reads as TGTGCCAGCAGCTTAGAAAGGACAGCGGGAGGTACCTACGAGCAGTACGTC.

The CDR3 bases are TGTGCCAGCAGTGAAGGTCCGGGGGTGATTGGTGAGCAGTTCTTC. The encoded protein is CASSEGPGVIGEQFF. The chain carries TRBV2 and TRBJ2-1; possibly TRBD2 for D (6 bases). Trimming shortened V by 1 base and J by 9 bases, and 16 bases separated the two germline ends. Germline values: CDR1 SNHLY, CDR2 FYNNEI. This CDR3 is built from 15 residues. Full variable domain (outside the CDR3, taken from reference TRBV2 and TRBJ2-1): EPEVTQTPSHQVTQMGQEVILRCVPISNHLYFYWYRQILGQKVEFLVSFYNNEISEKSEIFDDQFSVERPDGSNFTLKIRSTKLEDSAMYFCASSEGPGVIGEQFFGPGTRLTVL.